This TCR beta chain was captured in a study of cytomegalovirus exposure and HLA in healthy donors. Study-wide results and caveats: It was confirmed in vitro that a few of the CMV-associated chains were specific for CMV antigens. Most TCRs appeared rarely, but some public TCRs recurred in many donors.

Sequencing used immunoSEQ multiplex PCR; TCRdb keeps in-frame clones, though not all of them. The table shows about 160,000 clones, with 80% to 90% occurring only once. Trimming pared 4 bases from V and 2 bases from J, leaving 8 bases between. CDR3 length: 13 amino acids. CDR1 is KGHSH and CDR2 is LQKENI in the germline V gene. A remark on this clone: No antigen is known for it.

The sequenced material came from PBMCs. The sequence was collected from a young woman in good health and CMV-seronegative. The chain combines TRBV18 with TRBJ1-2; no clear D gene. CDR3 nucleotide sequence: TGTGCCAGCTCACGGGAGGGCAACTATGGCTACACCTTC. Translation: CASSREGNYGYTF.